This TCR beta chain came from a study of T cell repertoires in cytomegalovirus infection. Note on this clonotype: The antigen is undetermined.

Looked up from germline, CDR1 is MNHEY and CDR2 is SMNVEV (reference sequence). The CDR3 extends over 15 amino acids. The V and J ends lost 6 bases and 0 bases respectively, with 12 bases between them. TCRdb passed the reads through MiXCR, listing each CDR3 protein once. The sample lists fewer than 850,000 distinct CDR3 sequences, 25% to 35% occurring once. The sequenced sample was cultured CD8+ T cells from PBMCs, obtained from culture after CMV antigen stimulation. The TCR sequence derives from a human donor in good health (CMV status not recorded). Some clones in this sample may be carry-over from other donors' samples. This chain uses TRBV27 with TRBJ1-5, with D maybe TRBD1 (5 bases). CDR3 nucleotides: TGTGCCAGCAGGATAGACAGCAATAGCAATCAGCCCCAGCATTTT. It translates to CASRIDSNSNQPQHF.